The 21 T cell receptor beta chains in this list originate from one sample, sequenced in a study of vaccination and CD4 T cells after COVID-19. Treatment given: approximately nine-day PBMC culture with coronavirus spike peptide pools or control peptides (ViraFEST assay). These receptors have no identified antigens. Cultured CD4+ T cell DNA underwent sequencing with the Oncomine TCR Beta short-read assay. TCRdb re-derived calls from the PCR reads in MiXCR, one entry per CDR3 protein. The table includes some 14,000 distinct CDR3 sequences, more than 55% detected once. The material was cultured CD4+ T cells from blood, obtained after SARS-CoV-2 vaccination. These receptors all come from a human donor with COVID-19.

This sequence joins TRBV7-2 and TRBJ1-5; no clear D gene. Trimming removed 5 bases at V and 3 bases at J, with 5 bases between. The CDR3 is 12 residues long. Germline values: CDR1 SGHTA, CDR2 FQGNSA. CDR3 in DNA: TGTGCCAGCAGCCCCCCCAATCAGCCCCAGCATTTT. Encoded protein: CASSPPNQPQHF.

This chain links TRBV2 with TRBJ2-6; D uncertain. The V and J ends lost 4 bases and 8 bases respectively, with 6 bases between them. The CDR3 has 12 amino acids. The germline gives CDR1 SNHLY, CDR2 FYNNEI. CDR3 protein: CASSVGSNVLTF. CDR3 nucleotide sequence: TGTGCCAGCAGTGTGGGTTCCAACGTCCTGACTTTC. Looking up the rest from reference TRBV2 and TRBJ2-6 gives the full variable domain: EPEVTQTPSHQVTQMGQEVILRCVPISNHLYFYWYRQILGQKVEFLVSFYNNEISEKSEIFDDQFSVERPDGSNFTLKIRSTKLEDSAMYFCASSVGSNVLTFGAGSRLTVL.

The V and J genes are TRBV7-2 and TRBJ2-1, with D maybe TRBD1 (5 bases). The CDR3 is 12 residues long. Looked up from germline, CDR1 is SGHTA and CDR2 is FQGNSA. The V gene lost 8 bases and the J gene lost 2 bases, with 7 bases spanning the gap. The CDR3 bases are TGTGCCAGCGTAGGGGCCTACAATGAGCAGTTCTTC. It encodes CASVGAYNEQFF.

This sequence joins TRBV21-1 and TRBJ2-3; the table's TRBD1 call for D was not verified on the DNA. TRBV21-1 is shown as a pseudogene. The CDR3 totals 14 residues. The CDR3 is CASHDRQGVDTQYF. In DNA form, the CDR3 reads TGTGCCAGCCATGATCGACAGGGGGTAGATACGCAGTATTTT.

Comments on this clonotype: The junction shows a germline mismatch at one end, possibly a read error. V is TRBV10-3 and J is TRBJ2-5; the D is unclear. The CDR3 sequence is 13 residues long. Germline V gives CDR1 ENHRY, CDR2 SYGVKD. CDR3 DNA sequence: TGTGCCATCAGGCTAGGAGTCCAAGAGACCCAGTACTTT. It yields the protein CAIRLGVQETQYF.

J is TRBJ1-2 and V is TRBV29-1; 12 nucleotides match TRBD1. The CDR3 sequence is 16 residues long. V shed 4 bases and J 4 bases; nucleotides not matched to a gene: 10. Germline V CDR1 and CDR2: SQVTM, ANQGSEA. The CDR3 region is CSVGSGGQGAAYGYTF. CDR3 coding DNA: TGCAGCGTTGGTAGTGGGGGACAGGGGGCTGCCTATGGCTACACCTTC.

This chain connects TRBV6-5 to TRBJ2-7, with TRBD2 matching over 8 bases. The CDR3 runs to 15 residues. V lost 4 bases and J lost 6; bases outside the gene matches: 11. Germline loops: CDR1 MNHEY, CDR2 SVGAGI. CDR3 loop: CASSSTAAGGLEQYF. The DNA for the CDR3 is TGTGCCAGCAGTTCCACCGCCGCGGGGGGTCTCGAGCAGTACTTC.

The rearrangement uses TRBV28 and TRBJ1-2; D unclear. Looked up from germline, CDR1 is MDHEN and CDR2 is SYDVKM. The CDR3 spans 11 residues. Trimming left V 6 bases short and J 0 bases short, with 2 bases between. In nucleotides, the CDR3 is TGTGCCAGCAGGTCTAACTATGGCTACACCTTC. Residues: CASRSNYGYTF.

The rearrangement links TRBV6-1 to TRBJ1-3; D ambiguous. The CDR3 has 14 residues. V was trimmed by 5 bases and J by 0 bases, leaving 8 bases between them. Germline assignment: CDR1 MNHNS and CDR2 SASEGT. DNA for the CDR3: TGTGCCAGCAGTCAGGTGTTCTCTGGAAACACCATATATTTT. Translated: CASSQVFSGNTIYF.

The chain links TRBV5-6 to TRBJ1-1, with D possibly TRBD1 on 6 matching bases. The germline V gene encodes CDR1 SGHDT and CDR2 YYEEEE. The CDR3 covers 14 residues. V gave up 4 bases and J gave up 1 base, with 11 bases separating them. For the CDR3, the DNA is TGTGCCAGCAGCACGGGGACACGGAACACTGAAGCTTTCTTT. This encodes CASSTGTRNTEAFF.

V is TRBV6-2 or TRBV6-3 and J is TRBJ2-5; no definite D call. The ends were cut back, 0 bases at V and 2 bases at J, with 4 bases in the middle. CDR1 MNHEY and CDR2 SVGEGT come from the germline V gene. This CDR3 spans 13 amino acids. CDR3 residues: CASSYSWQETQYF. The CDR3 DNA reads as TGTGCCAGCAGTTACTCCTGGCAAGAGACCCAGTACTTC.

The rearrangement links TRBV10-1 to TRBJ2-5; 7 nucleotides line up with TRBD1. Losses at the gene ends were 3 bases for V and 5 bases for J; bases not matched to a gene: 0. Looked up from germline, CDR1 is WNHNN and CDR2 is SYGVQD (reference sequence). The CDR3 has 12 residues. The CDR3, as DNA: TGCGCCAGCAGTGAACAGGGGGAGACCCAGTACTTC. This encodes CASSEQGETQYF.

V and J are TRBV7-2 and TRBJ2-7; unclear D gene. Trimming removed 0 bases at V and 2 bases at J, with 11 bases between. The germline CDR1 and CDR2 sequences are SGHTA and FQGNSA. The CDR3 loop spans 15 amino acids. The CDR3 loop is CASSLAGPPAYEQYF. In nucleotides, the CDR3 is TGTGCCAGCAGCTTAGCCGGCCCGCCAGCCTACGAGCAGTACTTC.

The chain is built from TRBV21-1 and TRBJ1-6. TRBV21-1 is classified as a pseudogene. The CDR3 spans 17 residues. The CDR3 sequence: CASSEATGWRVDSPLHF. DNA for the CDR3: TGTGCCAGCAGCGAAGCAACAGGCTGGAGGGTAGATTCACCCCTCCACTTT.

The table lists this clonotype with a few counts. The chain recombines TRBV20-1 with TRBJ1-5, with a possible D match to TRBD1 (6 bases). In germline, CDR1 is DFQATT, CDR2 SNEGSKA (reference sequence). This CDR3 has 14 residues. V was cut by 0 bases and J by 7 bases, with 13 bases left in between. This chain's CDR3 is CSARERGGRQPQHF. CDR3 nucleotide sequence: TGCAGTGCTAGAGAGAGGGGGGGCAGGCAGCCCCAGCATTTT.

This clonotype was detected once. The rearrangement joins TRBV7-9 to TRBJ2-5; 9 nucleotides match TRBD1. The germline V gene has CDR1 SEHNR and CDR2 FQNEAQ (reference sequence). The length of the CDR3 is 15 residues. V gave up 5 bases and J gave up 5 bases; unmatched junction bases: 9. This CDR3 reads CASSGVQGASETQYF. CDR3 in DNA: TGTGCCAGCAGCGGGGTACAGGGGGCGAGTGAGACCCAGTACTTC.

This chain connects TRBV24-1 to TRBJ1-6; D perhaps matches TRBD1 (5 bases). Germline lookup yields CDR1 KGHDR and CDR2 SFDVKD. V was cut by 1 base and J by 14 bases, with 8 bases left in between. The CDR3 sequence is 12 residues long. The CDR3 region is CATSDFGGALHF. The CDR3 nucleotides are TGTGCCACCAGTGATTTTGGGGGGGCCCTCCACTTT.

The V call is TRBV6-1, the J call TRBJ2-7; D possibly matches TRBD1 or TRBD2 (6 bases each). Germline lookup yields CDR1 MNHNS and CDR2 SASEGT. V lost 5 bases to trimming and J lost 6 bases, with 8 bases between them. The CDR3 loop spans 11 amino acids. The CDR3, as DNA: TGTGCCAGCAGTAAGGGGGGCGAGCAGTACTTC. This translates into CASSKGGEQYF.

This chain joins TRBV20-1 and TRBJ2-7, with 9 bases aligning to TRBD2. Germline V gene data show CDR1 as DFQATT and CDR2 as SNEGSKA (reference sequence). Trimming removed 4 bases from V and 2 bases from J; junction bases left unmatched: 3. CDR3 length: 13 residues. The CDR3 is CSANSGRTYEQYF. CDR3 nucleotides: TGCAGTGCTAATAGCGGGAGAACCTACGAGCAGTACTTC.

The chain's CDR3 is CASSPLAGTSGELFF. The CDR3 nucleotides read TGTGCCAGCTCACCACTAGCGGGGACGTCCGGGGAGCTGTTTTTT. V is TRBV18 and J is TRBJ2-2; TRBD2 matches at 8 bases. V lost 1 base, J lost 6 bases, and 4 bases stayed unmatched. From germline, CDR1 is KGHSH and CDR2 LQKENI. This CDR3 comprises 15 residues.

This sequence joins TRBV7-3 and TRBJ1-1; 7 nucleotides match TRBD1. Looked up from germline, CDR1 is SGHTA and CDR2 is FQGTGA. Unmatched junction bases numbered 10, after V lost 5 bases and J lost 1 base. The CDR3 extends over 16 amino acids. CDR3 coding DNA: TGTGCCAGCAGCCCATTTCAGGGGGTGGCGAACACTGAAGCTTTCTTT. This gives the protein CASSPFQGVANTEAFF. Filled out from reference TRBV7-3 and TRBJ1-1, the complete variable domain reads GAGVSQTPSNKVTEKGKYVELRCDPISGHTALYWYRQSLGQGPEFLIYFQGTGAADDSGLPNDRFFAVRPEGSVSTLKIQRTERGDSAVYLCASSPFQGVANTEAFFGQGTRLTVV.